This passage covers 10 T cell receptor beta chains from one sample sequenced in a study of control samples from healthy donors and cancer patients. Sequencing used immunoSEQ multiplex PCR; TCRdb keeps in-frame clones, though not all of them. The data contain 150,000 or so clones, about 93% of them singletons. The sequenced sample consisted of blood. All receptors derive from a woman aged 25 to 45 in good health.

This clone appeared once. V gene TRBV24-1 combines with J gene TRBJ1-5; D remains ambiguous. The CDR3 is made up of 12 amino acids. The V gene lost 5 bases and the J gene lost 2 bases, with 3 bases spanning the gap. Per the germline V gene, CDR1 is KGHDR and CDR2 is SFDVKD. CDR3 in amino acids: CATSGGNQPQHF. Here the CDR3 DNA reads TGTGCCACCAGTGGCGGCAATCAGCCCCAGCATTTT.

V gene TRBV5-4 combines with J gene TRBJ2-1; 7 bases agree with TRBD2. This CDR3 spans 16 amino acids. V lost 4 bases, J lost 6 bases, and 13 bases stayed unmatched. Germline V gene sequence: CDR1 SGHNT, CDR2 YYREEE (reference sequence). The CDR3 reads CASSLLSGKVRNEQFF. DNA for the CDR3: TGTGCCAGCAGCCTATTAAGCGGGAAGGTTCGCAATGAGCAGTTCTTC.

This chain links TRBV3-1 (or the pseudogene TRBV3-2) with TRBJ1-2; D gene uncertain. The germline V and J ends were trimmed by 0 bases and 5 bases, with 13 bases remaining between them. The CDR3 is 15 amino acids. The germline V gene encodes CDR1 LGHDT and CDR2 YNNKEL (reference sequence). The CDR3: CASSQDRKNPYGYTF. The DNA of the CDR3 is TGTGCCAGCAGCCAAGACAGGAAAAACCCTTATGGCTACACCTTC.

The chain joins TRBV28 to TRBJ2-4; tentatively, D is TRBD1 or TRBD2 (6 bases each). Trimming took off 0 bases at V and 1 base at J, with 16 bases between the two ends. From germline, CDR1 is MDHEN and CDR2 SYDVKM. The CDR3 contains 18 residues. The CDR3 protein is CASSLWVEGGVAKNIQYF. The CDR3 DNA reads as TGTGCCAGCAGTTTATGGGTCGAGGGGGGCGTGGCCAAAAACATTCAGTACTTC.

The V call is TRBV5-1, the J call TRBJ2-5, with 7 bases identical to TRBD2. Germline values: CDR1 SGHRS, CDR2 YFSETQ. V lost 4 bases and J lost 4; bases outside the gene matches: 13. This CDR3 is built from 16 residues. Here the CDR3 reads CASSLLAQPGRETQYF. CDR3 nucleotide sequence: TGCGCCAGCAGCCTACTAGCGCAACCGGGGCGAGAGACCCAGTACTTC.

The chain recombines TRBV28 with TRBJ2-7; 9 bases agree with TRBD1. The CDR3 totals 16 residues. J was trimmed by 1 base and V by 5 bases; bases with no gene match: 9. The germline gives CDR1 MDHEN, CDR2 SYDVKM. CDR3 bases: TGTGCCAGCAGTCCTGGGGGGGGGACAGGGTCCTACGAGCAGTACTTC. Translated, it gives CASSPGGGTGSYEQYF.

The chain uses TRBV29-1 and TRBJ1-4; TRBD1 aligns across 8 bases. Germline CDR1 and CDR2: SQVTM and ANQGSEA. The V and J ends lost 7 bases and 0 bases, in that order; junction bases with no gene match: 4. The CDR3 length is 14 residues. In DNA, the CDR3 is TGCAGCGCTGGACAGGGTCCAACTAATGAAAAACTGTTTTTT. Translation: CSAGQGPTNEKLFF. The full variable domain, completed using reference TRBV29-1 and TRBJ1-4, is SAVISQKPSRDICQRGTSLTIQCQVDSQVTMMFWYRQQPGQSLTLIATANQGSEATYESGFVIDKFPISRPNLTFSTLTVSNMSPEDSSIYLCSAGQGPTNEKLFFGSGTQLSVL.

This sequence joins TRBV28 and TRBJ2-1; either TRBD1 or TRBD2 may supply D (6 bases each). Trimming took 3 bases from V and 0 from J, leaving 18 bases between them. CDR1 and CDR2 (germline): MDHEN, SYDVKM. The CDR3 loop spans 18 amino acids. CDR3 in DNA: TGTGCCAGCAGTTTGAGGCCCATAGGGGGGTCCTCCTACAATGAGCAGTTCTTC. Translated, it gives CASSLRPIGGSSYNEQFF. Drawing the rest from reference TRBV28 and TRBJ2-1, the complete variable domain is DVKVTQSSRYLVKRTGEKVFLECVQDMDHENMFWYRQDPGLGLRLIYFSYDVKMKEKGDIPEGYSVSREKKERFSLILESASTNQTSMYLCASSLRPIGGSSYNEQFFGPGTRLTVL.

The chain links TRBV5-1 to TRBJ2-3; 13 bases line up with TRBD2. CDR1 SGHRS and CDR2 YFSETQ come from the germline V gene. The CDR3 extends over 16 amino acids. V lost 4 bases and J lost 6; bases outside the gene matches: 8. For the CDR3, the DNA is TGCGCCAGCAGCCCCGAAGGACTAGCGGGAGCCGATACGCAGTATTTT. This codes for CASSPEGLAGADTQYF.

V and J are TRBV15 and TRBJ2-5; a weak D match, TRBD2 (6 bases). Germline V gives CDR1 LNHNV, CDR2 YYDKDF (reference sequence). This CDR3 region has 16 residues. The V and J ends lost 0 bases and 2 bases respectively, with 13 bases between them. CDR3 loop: CATSRDPLAIQETQYF. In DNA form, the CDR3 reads TGTGCCACCAGCAGAGATCCGCTAGCGATACAAGAGACCCAGTACTTC.